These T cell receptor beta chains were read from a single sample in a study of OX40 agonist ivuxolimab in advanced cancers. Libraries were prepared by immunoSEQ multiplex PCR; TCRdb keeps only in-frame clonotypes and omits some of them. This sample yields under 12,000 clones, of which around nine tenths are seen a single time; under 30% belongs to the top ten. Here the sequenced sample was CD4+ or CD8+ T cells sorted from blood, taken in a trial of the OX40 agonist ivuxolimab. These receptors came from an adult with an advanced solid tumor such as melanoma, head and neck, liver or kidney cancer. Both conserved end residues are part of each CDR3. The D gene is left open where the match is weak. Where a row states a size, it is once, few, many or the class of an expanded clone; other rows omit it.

CASSVAVNTEAFF,TGTGCCAGCAGCGTAGCGGTGAACACTGAAGCTTTCTTT,TRBV9,13,TRBJ1-1,-,-
CASSYSIDRGDTEAFF,TGTGCCAGCAGTTACTCTATAGACAGGGGGGACACTGAAGCTTTCTTT,TRBV6-6,16,TRBJ1-1,-,TRBD1
CASSQDGQGSGNTIYF,TGCGCCAGCAGCCAAGATGGGCAGGGCTCAGGAAACACCATATATTTT,TRBV4-1,16,TRBJ1-3,-,-
CTSSHTQRENTGELFF,TGCACCAGCAGCCATACCCAGCGGGAGAACACCGGGGAGCTGTTTTTT,TRBV1,16,TRBJ2-2,-,-
CASSPPDTQYF,TGTGCCAGCAGCCCGCCAGATACGCAGTATTTT,TRBV11-2,11,TRBJ2-3,-,-
CASSHNTGELFF,TGTGCCAGCAGCCATAACACCGGGGAGCTGTTTTTT,TRBV5-8,12,TRBJ2-2,-,-
CASSELANEQFF,TGTGCCAGCAGTGAATTAGCCAATGAGCAGTTCTTC,TRBV25-1,12,TRBJ2-1,-,-
CASSLSKGSYNEQFF,TGTGCCAGCAGTTTAAGCAAGGGGTCCTACAATGAGCAGTTCTTC,TRBV27,15,TRBJ2-1,-,-
CASSLSGDADEQYF,TGTGCCAGCAGTTTATCAGGAGACGCCGACGAGCAGTACTTC,TRBV28,14,TRBJ2-7,-,-
CASSLRGTNEKLFF,TGTGCCAGCAGCTTAAGGGGGACTAATGAAAAACTGTTTTTT,TRBV7-8,14,TRBJ1-4,-,-
CASSLVGIIDEQYF,TGTGCCAGCAGCTTAGTCGGGATAATTGACGAGCAGTACTTC,TRBV7-9,14,TRBJ2-7,-,-
CASSLAGDRNSYEQYF,TGTGCCAGCAGCTTAGCAGGGGACAGAAACTCCTACGAGCAGTACTTC,TRBV11-2,16,TRBJ2-7,-,TRBD1
CASSLVSGRVDTGELFF,TGTGCCAGCAGCTTAGTGAGCGGGAGGGTTGACACCGGGGAGCTGTTTTTT,TRBV7-2,17,TRBJ2-2,-,TRBD2
CASGWGLAGGTYNEQFF,TGTGCTAGTGGTTGGGGACTAGCGGGAGGAACTTACAATGAGCAGTTCTTC,TRBV12-5,17,TRBJ2-1,-,TRBD2
CASSSLGTGNYEQYF,TGTGCCAGCAGTTCCCTCGGGACGGGGAACTACGAGCAGTACTTC,TRBV28,15,TRBJ2-7,few,-
CASSPTDPDRDHEQYF,TGTGCCAGCAGCCCGACCGACCCCGACAGGGACCACGAGCAGTACTTC,TRBV7-9,16,TRBJ2-7,-,TRBD1
CASSFGGEGEQYF,TGTGCCAGCAGTTTCGGGGGAGAAGGCGAGCAGTACTTC,TRBV6-5,13,TRBJ2-7,-,-
CASSFLMPLAGEYNEQFF,TGTGCCAGCAGTTTCCTAATGCCCCTAGCGGGAGAATACAATGAGCAGTTCTTC,TRBV27,18,TRBJ2-1,-,TRBD2
CSVEAREGTLGGELFF,TGCAGCGTTGAAGCGCGGGAGGGAACCTTGGGCGGGGAGCTGTTTTTT,TRBV29-1,16,TRBJ2-2,-,TRBD2
CASSSDAGTGGELFF,TGTGCCAGCAGTTCAGACGCAGGAACGGGCGGGGAGCTGTTTTTT,TRBV6-4,15,TRBJ2-2,-,-
CASDSDLEDYQPQHF,TGTGCCAGCGACTCGGACCTGGAGGACTATCAGCCCCAGCATTTT,TRBV6-1,15,TRBJ1-5,-,-
CASSLGTSGISTDTQYF,TGTGCCAGCAGCCTTGGGACTAGCGGTATTAGCACAGATACGCAGTATTTT,TRBV28,17,TRBJ2-3,-,TRBD2
CASSLGESSGYTF,TGTGCCAGCAGCTTAGGGGAATCGAGTGGCTACACCTTC,TRBV7-9,13,TRBJ1-2,-,-
CASSSGTYNEQFF,TGCGCCAGCAGCTCCGGGACCTACAATGAGCAGTTCTTC,TRBV5-1,13,TRBJ2-1,once,-
CASSPVRGVSNEQYF,TGCGCCAGCAGCCCAGTCAGGGGAGTATCTAACGAGCAGTACTTC,TRBV4-1,15,TRBJ2-7,-,-
CASSRTGGGVTDTQYF,TGCGCCAGCAGCCGAACCGGGGGGGGAGTCACAGATACGCAGTATTTT,TRBV4-1,16,TRBJ2-3,-,TRBD2
CASSWGEGGTEAFF,TGTGCCAGCAGTTGGGGCGAGGGTGGTACTGAAGCTTTCTTT,TRBV6-5,14,TRBJ1-1,few,-
CASSLEEARASNEKLFF,TGTGCCAGCAGCTTGGAGGAGGCGAGGGCTTCGAATGAAAAACTGTTTTTT,TRBV5-6,17,TRBJ1-4,-,-
CASRCIAGAGANVLTF,TGTGCAAGTCGCTGCATAGCGGGAGCTGGGGCCAACGTCCTGACTTTC,TRBV12-2,16,TRBJ2-6,-,-
CASSMAFSDPKNTEAFF,TGTGCCAGTAGTATGGCTTTCTCGGACCCGAAGAACACTGAAGCTTTCTTT,TRBV19,17,TRBJ1-1,-,-
CASSRLAERADTQYF,TGTGCCAGTAGTAGACTAGCGGAGAGAGCAGATACGCAGTATTTT,TRBV19,15,TRBJ2-3,-,TRBD2
CASSLNPDIHTGYTF,TGTGCCAGCAGCTTAAATCCGGACATCCATACTGGCTACACCTTC,TRBV7-9,15,TRBJ1-2,-,-
CASSPAASFEQFF,TGTGCCAGCAGCCCCGCAGCCTCATTTGAGCAGTTCTTC,TRBV7-3,13,TRBJ2-1,-,-
CASSFPSPFEINEQFF,TGTGCCAGCAGCTTTCCCAGTCCCTTCGAAATCAATGAGCAGTTCTTC,TRBV7-6,16,TRBJ2-1,-,-
CASSLQWLNTEAFF,TGTGCCAGCAGCTTACAGTGGTTGAACACTGAAGCTTTCTTT,TRBV13,14,TRBJ1-1,-,-
CASNGFQGNEQFF,TGTGCCAGCAACGGCTTCCAGGGCAATGAGCAGTTCTTC,TRBV6-6,13,TRBJ2-1,-,-